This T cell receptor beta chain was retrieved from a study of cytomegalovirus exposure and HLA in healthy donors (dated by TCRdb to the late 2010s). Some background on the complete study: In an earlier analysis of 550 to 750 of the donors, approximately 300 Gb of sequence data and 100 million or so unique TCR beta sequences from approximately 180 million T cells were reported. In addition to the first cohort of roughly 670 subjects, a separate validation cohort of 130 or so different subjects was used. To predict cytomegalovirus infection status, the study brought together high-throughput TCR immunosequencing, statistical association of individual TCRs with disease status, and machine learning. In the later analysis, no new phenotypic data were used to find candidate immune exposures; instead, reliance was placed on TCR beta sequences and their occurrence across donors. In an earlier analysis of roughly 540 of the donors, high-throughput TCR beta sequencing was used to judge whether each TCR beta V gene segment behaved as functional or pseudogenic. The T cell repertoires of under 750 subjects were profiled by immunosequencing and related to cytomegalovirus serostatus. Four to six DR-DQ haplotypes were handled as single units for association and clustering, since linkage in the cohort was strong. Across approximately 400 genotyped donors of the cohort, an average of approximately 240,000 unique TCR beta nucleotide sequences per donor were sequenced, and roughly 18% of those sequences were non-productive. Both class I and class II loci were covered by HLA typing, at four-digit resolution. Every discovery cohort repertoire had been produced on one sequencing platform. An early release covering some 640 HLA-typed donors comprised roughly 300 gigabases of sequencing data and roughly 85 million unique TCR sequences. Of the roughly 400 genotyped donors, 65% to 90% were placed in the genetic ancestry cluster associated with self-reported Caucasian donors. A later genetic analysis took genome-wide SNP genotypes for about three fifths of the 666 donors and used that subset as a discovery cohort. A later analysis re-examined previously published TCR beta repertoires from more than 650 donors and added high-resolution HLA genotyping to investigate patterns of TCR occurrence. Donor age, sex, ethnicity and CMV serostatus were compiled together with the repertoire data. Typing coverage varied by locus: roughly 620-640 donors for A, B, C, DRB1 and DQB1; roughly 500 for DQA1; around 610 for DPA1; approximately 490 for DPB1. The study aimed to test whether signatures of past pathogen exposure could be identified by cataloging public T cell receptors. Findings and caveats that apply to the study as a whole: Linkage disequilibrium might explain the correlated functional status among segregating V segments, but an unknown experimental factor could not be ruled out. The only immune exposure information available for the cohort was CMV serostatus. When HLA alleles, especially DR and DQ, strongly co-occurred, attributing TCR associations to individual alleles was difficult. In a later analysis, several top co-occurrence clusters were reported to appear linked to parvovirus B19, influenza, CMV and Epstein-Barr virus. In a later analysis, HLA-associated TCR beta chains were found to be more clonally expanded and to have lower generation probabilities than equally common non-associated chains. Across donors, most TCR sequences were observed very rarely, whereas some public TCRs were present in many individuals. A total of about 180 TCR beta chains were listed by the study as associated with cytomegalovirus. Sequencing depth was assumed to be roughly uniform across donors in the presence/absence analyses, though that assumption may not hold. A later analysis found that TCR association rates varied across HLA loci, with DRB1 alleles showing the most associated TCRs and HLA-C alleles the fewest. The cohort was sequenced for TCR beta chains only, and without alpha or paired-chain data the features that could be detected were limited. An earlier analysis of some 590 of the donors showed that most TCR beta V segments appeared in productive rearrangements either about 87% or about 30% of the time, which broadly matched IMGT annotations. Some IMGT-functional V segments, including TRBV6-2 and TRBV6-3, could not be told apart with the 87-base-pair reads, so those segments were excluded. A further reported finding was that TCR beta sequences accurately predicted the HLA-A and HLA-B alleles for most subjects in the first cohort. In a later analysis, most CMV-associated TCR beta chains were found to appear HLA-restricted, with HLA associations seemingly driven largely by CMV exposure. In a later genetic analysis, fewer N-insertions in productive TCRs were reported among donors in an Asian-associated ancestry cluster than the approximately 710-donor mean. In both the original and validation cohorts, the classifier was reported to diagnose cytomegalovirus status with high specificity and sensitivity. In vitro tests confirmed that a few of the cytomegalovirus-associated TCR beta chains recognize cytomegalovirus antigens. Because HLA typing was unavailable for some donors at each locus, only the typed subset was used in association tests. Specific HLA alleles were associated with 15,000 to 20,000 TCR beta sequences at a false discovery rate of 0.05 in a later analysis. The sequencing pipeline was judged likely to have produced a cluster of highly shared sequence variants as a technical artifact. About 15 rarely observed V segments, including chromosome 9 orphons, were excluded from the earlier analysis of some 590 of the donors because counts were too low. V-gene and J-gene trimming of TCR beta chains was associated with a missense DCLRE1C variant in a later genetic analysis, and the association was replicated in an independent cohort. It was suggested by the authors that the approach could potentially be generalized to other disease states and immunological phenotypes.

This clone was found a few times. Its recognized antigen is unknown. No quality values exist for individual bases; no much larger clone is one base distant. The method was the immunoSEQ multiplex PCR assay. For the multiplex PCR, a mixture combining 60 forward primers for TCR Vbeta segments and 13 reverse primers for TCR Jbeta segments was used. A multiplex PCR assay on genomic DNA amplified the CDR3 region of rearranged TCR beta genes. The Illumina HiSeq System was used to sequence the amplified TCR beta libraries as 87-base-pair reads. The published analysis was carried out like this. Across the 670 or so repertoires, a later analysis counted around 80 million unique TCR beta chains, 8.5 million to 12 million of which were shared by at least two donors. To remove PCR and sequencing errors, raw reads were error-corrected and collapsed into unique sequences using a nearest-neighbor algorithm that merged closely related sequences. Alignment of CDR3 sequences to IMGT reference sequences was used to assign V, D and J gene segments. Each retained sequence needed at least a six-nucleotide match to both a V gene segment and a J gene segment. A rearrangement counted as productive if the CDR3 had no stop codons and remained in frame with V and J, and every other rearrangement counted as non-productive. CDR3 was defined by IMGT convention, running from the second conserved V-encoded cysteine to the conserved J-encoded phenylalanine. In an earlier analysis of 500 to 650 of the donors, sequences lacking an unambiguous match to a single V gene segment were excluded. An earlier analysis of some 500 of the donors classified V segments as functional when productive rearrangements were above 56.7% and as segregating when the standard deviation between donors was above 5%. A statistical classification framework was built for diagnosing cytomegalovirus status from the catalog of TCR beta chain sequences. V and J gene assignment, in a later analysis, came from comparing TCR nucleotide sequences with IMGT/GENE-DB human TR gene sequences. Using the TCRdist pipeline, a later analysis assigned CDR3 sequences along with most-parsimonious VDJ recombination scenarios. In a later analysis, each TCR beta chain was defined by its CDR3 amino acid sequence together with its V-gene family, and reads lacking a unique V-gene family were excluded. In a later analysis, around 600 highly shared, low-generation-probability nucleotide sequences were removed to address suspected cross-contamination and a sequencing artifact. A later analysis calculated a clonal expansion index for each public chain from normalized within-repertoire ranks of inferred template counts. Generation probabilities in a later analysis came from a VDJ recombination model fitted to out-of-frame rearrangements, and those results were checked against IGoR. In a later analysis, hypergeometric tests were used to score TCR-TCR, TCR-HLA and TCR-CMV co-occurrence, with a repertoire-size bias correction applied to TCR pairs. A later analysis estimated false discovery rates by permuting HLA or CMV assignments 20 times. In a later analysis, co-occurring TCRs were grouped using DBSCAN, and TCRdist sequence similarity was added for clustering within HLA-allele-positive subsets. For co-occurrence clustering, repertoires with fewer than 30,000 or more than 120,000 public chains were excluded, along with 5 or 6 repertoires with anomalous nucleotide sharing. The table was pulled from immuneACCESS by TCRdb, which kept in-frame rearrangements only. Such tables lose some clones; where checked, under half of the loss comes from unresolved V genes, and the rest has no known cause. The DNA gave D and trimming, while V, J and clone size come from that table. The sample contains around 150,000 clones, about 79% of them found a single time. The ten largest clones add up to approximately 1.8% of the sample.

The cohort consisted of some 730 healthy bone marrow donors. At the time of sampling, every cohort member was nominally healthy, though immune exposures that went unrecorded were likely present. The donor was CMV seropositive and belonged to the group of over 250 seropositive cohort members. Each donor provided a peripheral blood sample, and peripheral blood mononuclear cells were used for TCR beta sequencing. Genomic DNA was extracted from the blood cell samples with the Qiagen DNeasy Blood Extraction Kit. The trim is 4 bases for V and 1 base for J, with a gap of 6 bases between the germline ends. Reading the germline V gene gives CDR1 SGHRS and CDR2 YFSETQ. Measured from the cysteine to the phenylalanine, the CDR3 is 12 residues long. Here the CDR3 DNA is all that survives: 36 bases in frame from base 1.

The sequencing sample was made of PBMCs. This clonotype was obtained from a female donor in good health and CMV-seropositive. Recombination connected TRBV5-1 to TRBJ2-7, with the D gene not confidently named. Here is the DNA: TGCGCCAGCAGCCGAGATTCCTACGAGCAGTACTTC. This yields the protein CASSRDSYEQYF.